The table lists the clone carrying this T cell receptor beta chain with a few counts. TCRdb itself ran the RT-PCR reads through MiXCR, one entry per CDR3 protein. The repertoire consists of about 960,000 distinct CDR3 sequences, with about a sixth occurring once and the leading ten covering around 6%. The data originate from a study of patients and donors after allogeneic stem cell transplantation. V shed 4 bases and J 6 bases; nucleotides not matched to a gene: 12. The CDR3 covers 16 residues. Germline-derived CDR1 and CDR2 are LGHDT and YNNKEL (reference sequence). The sample was blood, either unsorted or a sorted T cell fraction (not recorded which). This clonotype originated in a human donor who was either an allogeneic HSCT recipient or a stem cell or donor lymphocyte infusion donor (not recorded which). It is not recorded whose cells these are; they may come from a transplant donor. V and J are TRBV3-1 and TRBJ2-7; TRBD2 aligns across 10 bases. The CDR3: CASSPTGLAAGGEQYF. The CDR3 DNA follows: TGTGCCAGCAGCCCTACAGGACTAGCGGCAGGCGGCGAGCAGTACTTC.